This passage covers 5 T cell receptor beta chains from one sample sequenced in a study of early stage breast cancer tumors. TCRdb's copy holds only in-frame clones and misses some; the assay was immunoSEQ multiplex PCR. The table has about 29,000 clones, 70% to 90% seen once. The sequenced material came from blood. These TCRs come from a person aged 45 to 59 with breast cancer.

The V and J genes are TRBV27 and TRBJ2-7; D ambiguous. The germline V and J ends were trimmed by 5 bases and 6 bases, with 17 bases remaining between them. Germline CDR1 is MNHEY and CDR2 is SMNVEV (reference sequence). This CDR3 comprises 14 residues. CDR3 DNA: TGTGCCAGCAGTCTCGCCGGTGGGTTGGTCGAGCAGTACTTC. It is translated as CASSLAGGLVEQYF.

This chain uses TRBV6-5 with TRBJ2-3; TRBD1 or TRBD2 may be the D gene (5 bases each). Germline V gene sequence: CDR1 MNHEY, CDR2 SVGAGI. V lost 6 bases, J lost 2 bases, and 15 bases lay in between. The CDR3 sequence is 15 residues long. The CDR3 here is CASRRGASYTDTQYF. In DNA, the CDR3 is TGTGCCAGCAGACGAGGGGCCTCTTACACAGATACGCAGTATTTT.

This sequence joins TRBV18 and TRBJ2-3; D not certain. Between the trimmed V and J ends, which lost 2 bases and 5 bases, there was a span of 2 bases. The germline gives CDR1 KGHSH, CDR2 LQKENI. This CDR3 spans 11 amino acids. CDR3 DNA sequence: TGTGCCAGCTCACCAGGAGATACGCAGTATTTT. Protein: CASSPGDTQYF.

To note about this clone: At one end, the junction sequence differs from germline, possibly due to a read error. The CDR3 is CAGRMGTNEKLFF. CDR3 sequence (DNA): TGCGCCGGCAGGATGGGGACTAATGAAAAACTGTTTTTT. J is TRBJ1-4 and V is TRBV5-1; D unresolved. CDR3 length: 13 residues. CDR1 is SGHRS and CDR2 is YFSETQ in the germline V gene.

This clone was found once. The V call is TRBV28, the J call TRBJ2-5; D possibly corresponds to TRBD2 (5 bases). Germline values: CDR1 MDHEN, CDR2 SYDVKM. V lost 5 bases to trimming and J lost 1 base, with 14 bases between them. The CDR3 is 15 residues long. DNA of the CDR3: TGTGCCAGCAGTGCGGGCGGTCCACTCCAAGAGACCCAGTACTTC. It specifies CASSAGGPLQETQYF.